This T cell receptor beta chain derives from a study of graft-versus-host responses after intestinal transplantation. General study results and limits: Some patients had graft-donor T cell macrochimerism. In their allografts, the ratios of graft-versus-host to host-versus-graft T cell clones were high. Researchers found GvH clones in recipient marrow, and some showed up first in ileum or blood.

Germline CDR1 reads ENHRY; CDR2 reads SYGVKD. The CDR3 is 18 amino acids. With V trimmed by 4 bases and J by 1 base, 12 bases remained unmatched. Using immunoSEQ multiplex PCR, the repertoire was profiled, and TCRdb retains in-frame clones only, with some absent. The data show approximately 68,000 clones, 90% seen once. With regard to this clone: Its antigen is as yet unknown.

The chain recombines TRBV10-3 with TRBJ2-2; 7 nucleotides line up with TRBD1. The origin of this receptor is a human donor who was the organ donor for an intestinal transplant. Sample: unstimulated CD8+ T cells sorted from spleen or lymph node cells, taken before transplant. CDR3 protein: CAISARRMGQLNTGELFF. The CDR3 region has the DNA TGTGCCATCAGTGCACGACGGATGGGACAGCTGAACACCGGGGAGCTGTTTTTT.